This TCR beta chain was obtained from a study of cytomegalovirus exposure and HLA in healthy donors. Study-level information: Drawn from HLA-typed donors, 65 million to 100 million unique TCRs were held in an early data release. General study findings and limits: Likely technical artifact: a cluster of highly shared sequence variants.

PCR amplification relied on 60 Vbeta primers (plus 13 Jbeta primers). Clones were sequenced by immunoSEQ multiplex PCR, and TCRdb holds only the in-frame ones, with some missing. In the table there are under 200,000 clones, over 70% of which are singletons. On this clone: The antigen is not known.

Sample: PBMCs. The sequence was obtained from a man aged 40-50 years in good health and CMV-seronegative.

The CDR3 region has the DNA TGTGCCAGCAGCTTAGTCGGCGGGGGAGGCTACGAGCAGTACTTC. Protein: CASSLVGGGGYEQYF. The rearrangement links TRBV11-2 to TRBJ2-7, with 7 bases aligning to TRBD2. The CDR3 is 15 residues long. Germline V gene sequence: CDR1 SGHAT, CDR2 FQNNGV. Trimming took 1 base from V and 3 from J; bases not matched to a gene: 6. Filled out from reference TRBV11-2 and TRBJ2-7, the complete variable domain reads EAGVAQSPRYKIIEKRQSVAFWCNPISGHATLYWYQQILGQGPKLLIQFQNNGVVDDSQLPKDRFSAERLKGVDSTLKIQPAKLEDSAVYLCASSLVGGGGYEQYFGPGTRLTVT.